What follows are 30 T cell receptor beta chains derived from one specimen sequenced in a study of T-cell reconstitution after alpha-beta-depleted transplantation in children. The TCRbeta library was prepared with unique molecular identifiers. TCRdb reprocessed the PCR reads with MiXCR, giving one entry per CDR3 protein. The table records some 840,000 distinct CDR3 sequences, around 17% of them present only once. This sample comprised PBMCs, mostly from graft donor cells, obtained 360 days after TCRalphabeta/CD19-depleted stem cell transplant. Receptors originate from a male patient younger than 18 who had a stem cell transplant for acute lymphoblastic leukemia, so the T cells may come from the graft donor.

This clonotype was counted ten times or more. The V call is TRBV9, the J call TRBJ2-1, with D hard to call. V lost 1 base and J 7 bases, leaving 6 bases between the germline ends. The CDR3 is 12 amino acids. Per germline, CDR1 SGDLS and CDR2 YYNGEE. The CDR3 nucleotides read TGTGCCAGCAGCGTACTGGGAAATGAGCAGTTCTTC. The encoded protein is CASSVLGNEQFF.

This clonotype was seen a few times. The chain uses TRBV7-6 and TRBJ2-5; D is perhaps TRBD2 (5 bases). Trimming removed 2 bases from V and 5 bases from J, with 9 bases in between. Germline CDR1 is SGHVS and CDR2 is FNYEAQ. The CDR3 has 13 amino acids. CDR3 amino acids: CASSLRDLETQYF. The CDR3 DNA reads TGTGCCAGCAGCTTACGGGATCTCGAGACCCAGTACTTC.

This clonotype was observed a few times. V and J are TRBV28 and TRBJ2-7; D remains ambiguous. The CDR3 extends over 13 amino acids. Germline CDR1 and CDR2: MDHEN and SYDVKM. Between the trimmed V and J ends, which lost 2 bases and 6 bases, there was a span of 11 bases. The CDR3 is CASSLGPSGEQYF. Written as DNA, the CDR3 is TGTGCCAGCAGTTTAGGACCCTCAGGCGAGCAGTACTTC. Drawing the rest from reference TRBV28 and TRBJ2-7, the complete variable domain is DVKVTQSSRYLVKRTGEKVFLECVQDMDHENMFWYRQDPGLGLRLIYFSYDVKMKEKGDIPEGYSVSREKKERFSLILESASTNQTSMYLCASSLGPSGEQYFGPGTRLTVT.

The chain joins TRBV5-1 to TRBJ2-2; D is possibly TRBD2 (5 bases). This CDR3 contains 16 residues. V was shortened by 4 bases and J by 2 bases, with 15 bases between the two germline ends. CDR1 SGHRS and CDR2 YFSETQ come from the germline V gene. In nucleotides, the CDR3 is TGCGCCAGCAGCCCACCGACCCGGGGAAACACCGGGGAGCTGTTTTTT. Its translation is CASSPPTRGNTGELFF.

The table lists this clonotype with a few counts. The CDR3 DNA is TGTGCCAGCGAGGGAGGGAACGAGCAGTACTTC. This sequence encodes CASEGGNEQYF. The V and J genes are TRBV2 and TRBJ2-7; 7 bases line up with TRBD2. The CDR3 loop spans 11 amino acids. V shed 8 bases, J shed 5 bases, and the junction held 3 bases outside the gene matches. The V gene's germline CDR1 is SNHLY and CDR2 FYNNEI.

This clonotype was recorded many times. This chain joins TRBV5-1 and TRBJ1-2; D is unresolved. The CDR3 contains 16 residues. Trimming removed 0 bases at V and 4 bases at J, with 16 bases between. The germline CDR1 and CDR2 sequences are SGHRS and YFSETQ. The CDR3 loop is CASSLEASGGSYGYTF. The DNA for the CDR3 is TGCGCCAGCAGCTTGGAAGCGTCGGGCGGATCCTATGGCTACACCTTC.

This clonotype was observed a few times. The chain employs TRBV27 and TRBJ2-1; D uncertain. The germline V and J ends were trimmed by 0 bases and 2 bases, with 8 bases remaining between them. CDR1 and CDR2 (germline): MNHEY, SMNVEV (reference sequence). The CDR3 length is 15 residues. The CDR3 loop reads CASSLSGSTYNEQFF. The CDR3 DNA follows: TGTGCCAGCAGTTTATCCGGGTCGACCTACAATGAGCAGTTCTTC.

The rearrangement joins TRBV5-5 to TRBJ2-5; D unclear. Trimming removed 0 bases from V and 1 base from J, with 16 bases in between. CDR3 length: 17 amino acids. CDR1 is SGHKS, CDR2 YYEKEE, per germline (reference sequence). In DNA, the CDR3 is TGTGCCAGCAGCTTGGTCGGGCGCGCAGCCTTCCAAGAGACCCAGTACTTC. Its protein is CASSLVGRAAFQETQYF.

The genes are TRBV7-6 and TRBJ1-2; D not certain. The germline V and J ends were trimmed by 7 bases and 4 bases, with 16 bases remaining between them. CDR3 length: 14 amino acids. Germline CDR1 is SGHVS and CDR2 is FNYEAQ. The CDR3 DNA reads TGTGCCAGCACCAGAGGTCCGATAGGCTATGGCTACACCTTC. Translated, it gives CASTRGPIGYGYTF.

This chain joins TRBV5-1 and TRBJ1-1; tentative D call: TRBD1 (5 bases). In germline, CDR1 is SGHRS, CDR2 YFSETQ. Trimming cost V 4 bases and J 1 base, with 14 bases left between them. CDR3 length equals 15 residues. CDR3 region: CASSPFREKNTEAFF. CDR3 nucleotide sequence: TGCGCCAGCAGCCCCTTCAGGGAGAAGAACACTGAAGCTTTCTTT.

The chain uses TRBV11-2 and TRBJ2-7, with TRBD2 matching over 15 bases. The CDR3 consists of 17 residues. V lost 4 bases and J lost 2; bases outside the gene matches: 6. Germline CDR1 reads SGHAT; CDR2 reads FQNNGV. In DNA, the CDR3 is TGTGCCAGCAGCTCCGGACTAGCGGGAGGGATGACCTACGAGCAGTACTTC. Translating it yields CASSSGLAGGMTYEQYF.

This clonotype was observed a handful of times. The DNA for the CDR3 is TGTGCCACCAGCAGAGAAGGCTTAGGGGGCGGGTGGACTAGCGGGAGCTACAATGAGCAGTTCTTC. As protein: CATSREGLGGGWTSGSYNEQFF. The chain combines TRBV15 with TRBJ2-1, with 13 bases aligning to TRBD2. The CDR3 runs 22 residues. V gave up 0 bases and J gave up 3 bases; unmatched junction bases: 17. Per germline, CDR1 LNHNV and CDR2 YYDKDF (reference sequence).

This clonotype appeared many times. This chain uses TRBV4-1 with TRBJ2-7; D gene unclear. The germline gives CDR1 MGHRA, CDR2 YSYEKL. Trimming removed 1 base from V and 5 bases from J, with 15 bases in between. This CDR3 spans 15 amino acids. The CDR3 DNA follows: TGCGCCAGCAGCCAAGTTAAACTGGTTTCGGACGAGCAGTACTTC. Translating gives CASSQVKLVSDEQYF.

This clonotype occurred a few times. The chain carries TRBV3-1 and TRBJ2-7, with D maybe TRBD1 (6 bases). The ends were cut back, 7 bases at V and 3 bases at J, with 19 bases in the middle. Per the germline V gene, CDR1 is LGHDT and CDR2 is YNNKEL (reference sequence). The CDR3 extends over 15 amino acids. The CDR3 DNA sequence: TGTGCCAGCACCCTCGGGCAGGGGAACTTCTACGAGCAGTACTTC. Translating gives CASTLGQGNFYEQYF.

J is TRBJ2-3 and V is TRBV10-3; TRBD2 might be the D (5 bases). CDR1 and CDR2 (germline): ENHRY, SYGVKD. The CDR3 extends over 15 amino acids. V was trimmed by 11 bases and J by 0 bases, leaving 18 bases between them. CDR3 sequence: CAVGRGLPSTDTQYF. The CDR3, as DNA: TGTGCCGTCGGTCGAGGGTTACCTAGCACAGATACGCAGTATTTT.

The chain combines TRBV10-2 with TRBJ2-7; the D gene is possibly TRBD2 (6 bases). Deletions cut 7 bases from V and 2 bases from J, with 30 bases between. This CDR3 is 19 amino acids long. Per the germline V gene, CDR1 is WSHSY and CDR2 is SAAADI. For the CDR3, the DNA is TGCGCCAGCAAAGGGGATTTACCTTTTTGGGGGGTCCTAACCTACGAGCAGTACTTC. Translation: CASKGDLPFWGVLTYEQYF.

The genes are TRBV20-1 and TRBJ2-1, with 10 positions matching TRBD2. There are 14 residues in the CDR3. The V gene's germline CDR1 is DFQATT and CDR2 SNEGSKA (reference sequence). The V gene end was trimmed by 6 bases and the J gene end by 2 bases; junction bases not matched to a gene: 4. For the CDR3, the DNA is TGCAGTGCCATGACTAGCGGGCCCTACAATGAGCAGTTCTTC. Translated, it gives CSAMTSGPYNEQFF.

The chain combines TRBV4-1 with TRBJ2-1; D gene uncertain. Germline lookup yields CDR1 MGHRA and CDR2 YSYEKL. The CDR3 runs to 13 residues. Trimming shortened V by 1 base and J by 8 bases, and 9 bases separated the two germline ends. CDR3 region: CASSQVPLDEQFF. CDR3 nucleotides: TGCGCCAGCAGCCAAGTCCCACTCGATGAGCAGTTCTTC.

This clonotype was counted a few times. The V call is TRBV12-3 or TRBV12-4, the J call TRBJ2-7; unclear D gene. V lost 3 bases to trimming and J lost 3 bases, with 9 bases between them. This CDR3 contains 13 residues. CDR3 loop: CASSLNSHYEQYF. The CDR3, as DNA: TGTGCCAGCAGTTTGAACAGCCACTACGAGCAGTACTTC.

In this sample, this clonotype turned up a few times. V gene TRBV29-1 combines with J gene TRBJ2-3; D is perhaps TRBD2 (5 bases). Trimming shortened V by 4 bases and J by 0 bases, and 14 bases separated the two germline ends. The CDR3 has 15 residues. In germline, CDR1 is SQVTM, CDR2 ANQGSEA. CDR3 loop: CSVVKVRGSTDTQYF. The CDR3 region has the DNA TGCAGCGTTGTGAAGGTGCGCGGGAGCACAGATACGCAGTATTTT.

This clonotype was seen ten or more times. The chain recombines TRBV27 with TRBJ2-3, with no clear D. The CDR3 is made up of 14 amino acids. V lost 7 bases and J 1 base, leaving 12 bases between the germline ends. Per germline, CDR1 MNHEY and CDR2 SMNVEV (reference sequence). The CDR3 DNA follows: TGTGCCAGCACACCGGAATGGGGCACAGATACGCAGTATTTT. It encodes CASTPEWGTDTQYF.

This clonotype was seen ten or more times. The V and J genes are TRBV29-1 and TRBJ2-1, with D unclear. The germline V gene encodes CDR1 SQVTM and CDR2 ANQGSEA. The CDR3 spans 13 residues. V gave up 2 bases and J gave up 10 bases, with 15 bases separating them. The chain's CDR3 is CSVENSGSLEQFF. CDR3 DNA: TGCAGCGTTGAAAATTCGGGTAGTTTAGAGCAGTTCTTC.

There are a few counts of this clonotype. CDR3 DNA sequence: TGTGCCAGCAGCCAAGGCCCAGCGTATAGCAATCAGCCCCAGCATTTT. Translation gives CASSQGPAYSNQPQHF. This rearrangement joins TRBV3-1 to TRBJ1-5; D not certain. In germline, CDR1 is LGHDT, CDR2 YNNKEL (reference sequence). V shed 1 base and J shed 0 bases, with 10 bases lying between them. This CDR3 region has 16 residues.

This clonotype was seen a few times. DNA of the CDR3: TGTGCCAGCAGGCCGGCTAGCCTAGGTACTCCTGAAGTCAATGAGCAGTTCTTC. Its translation: CASRPASLGTPEVNEQFF. V and J are TRBV6-1 and TRBJ2-1, with a possible D match to TRBD2 (5 bases). V lost 6 bases and J 6 bases, leaving 27 bases between the germline ends. CDR1 is MNHNS and CDR2 is SASEGT in the germline V gene. The CDR3 spans 18 residues.

This clonotype was seen repeatedly, ten times or more. This chain uses TRBV5-1 with TRBJ2-1, with TRBD1 identical over 10 bases. The CDR3 has 13 amino acids. CDR1 and CDR2 (germline): SGHRS, YFSETQ. V shed 9 bases and J 4 bases; nucleotides not matched to a gene: 4. Here the CDR3 reads CATGQGLYNEQFF. CDR3 nucleotides: TGCGCCACGGGACAGGGGTTGTACAATGAGCAGTTCTTC.

This clonotype showed up just a few times. The chain carries TRBV3-1 and TRBJ2-2, with D perhaps TRBD1 or TRBD2 (5 bases each). Germline CDR1 LGHDT, CDR2 YNNKEL (reference sequence). The CDR3 has 17 residues. V was pared by 3 bases and J by 5 bases, with 19 bases between. The CDR3 region has the DNA TGTGCCAGCAGCCACCACACGGGACCCTCTGGGACCGGGGAGCTGTTTTTT. Amino acids: CASSHHTGPSGTGELFF. Supplemented by reference TRBV3-1 and TRBJ2-2, the full variable domain reads DTAVSQTPKYLVTQMGNDKSIKCEQNLGHDTMYWYKQDSKKFLKIMFSYNNKELIINETVPNRFSPKSPDKAHLNLHINSLELGDSAVYFCASSHHTGPSGTGELFFGEGSRLTVL.

The chain combines TRBV7-9 with TRBJ2-7, with 11 nucleotides matching TRBD2. The J segment lost 6 bases and the V segment lost 5 bases, leaving 12 bases of the junction unmatched. Germline assignment: CDR1 SEHNR and CDR2 FQNEAQ (reference sequence). The CDR3 covers 16 residues. The CDR3 here is CASSPGVLAGEGEQYF. The CDR3 region has the DNA TGTGCCAGCAGCCCAGGGGTACTAGCGGGAGAGGGCGAGCAGTACTTC.

This clonotype was detected only a few times. This chain uses TRBV11-1 with TRBJ2-7, with a tentative D call TRBD1 (6 bases). CDR1 SGHAT and CDR2 FQDESV come from the germline V gene (reference sequence). This CDR3 is built from 18 residues. Trimming left V 2 bases short and J 2 bases short, with 22 bases between. CDR3: CASSLRRPGQRTTYEQYF. CDR3 nucleotides: TGTGCCAGCAGCTTACGTAGACCCGGACAGAGGACCACCTACGAGCAGTACTTC.

The rearrangement links TRBV7-9 to TRBJ2-7, with a weak D call TRBD2 (5 bases). The CDR3 contains 14 residues. Trimming removed 7 bases from V and 1 base from J, with 14 bases in between. CDR1 SEHNR and CDR2 FQNEAQ come from the germline V gene (reference sequence). CDR3 protein: CASTPSPGSYEQYF. CDR3 DNA: TGTGCCAGCACCCCCAGTCCGGGGTCCTACGAGCAGTACTTC.

In its sample, this clonotype was seen a few times. This rearrangement joins TRBV29-1 to TRBJ2-1, with 9 bases that match TRBD2. With V trimmed by 6 bases and J by 6 bases, 12 bases remained unmatched. This CDR3 is 15 amino acids long. Per germline, CDR1 SQVTM and CDR2 ANQGSEA. In DNA, the CDR3 is TGCAGCGTCGGGAGAGGGCTAGCGGGAAGCAATGAGCAGTTCTTC. It yields the protein CSVGRGLAGSNEQFF.